This T cell receptor beta chain was captured in a study of CD8+ T cells in alopecia areata. Germline V CDR1 and CDR2: SQVTM, ANQGSEA. The CDR3 has 12 residues. V was pared by 3 bases and J by 1 base, with 6 bases between. Described treatment: oral pan-JAK inhibitor, 5-10 mg twice daily. RNA, once extracted, was reverse transcribed into cDNA for use as the sequencing template. Repertoires were generated with immunoSEQ multiplex PCR, while TCRdb's copy carries only in-frame clones and drops some. The top ten hold about 0.93% of the sample, which has around 300,000 clones, 60% seen once. This sequence originates from a human donor with alopecia areata. This rearrangement joins TRBV29-1 to TRBJ1-2; unclear D gene. The sample consisted of CD4+ T cells sorted from blood, taken at roughly week 53, from a patient treated with tofacitinib. The CDR3 DNA sequence: TGCAGCGTTGACAGAATTAACTATGGCTACACCTTC. This gives the protein CSVDRINYGYTF.